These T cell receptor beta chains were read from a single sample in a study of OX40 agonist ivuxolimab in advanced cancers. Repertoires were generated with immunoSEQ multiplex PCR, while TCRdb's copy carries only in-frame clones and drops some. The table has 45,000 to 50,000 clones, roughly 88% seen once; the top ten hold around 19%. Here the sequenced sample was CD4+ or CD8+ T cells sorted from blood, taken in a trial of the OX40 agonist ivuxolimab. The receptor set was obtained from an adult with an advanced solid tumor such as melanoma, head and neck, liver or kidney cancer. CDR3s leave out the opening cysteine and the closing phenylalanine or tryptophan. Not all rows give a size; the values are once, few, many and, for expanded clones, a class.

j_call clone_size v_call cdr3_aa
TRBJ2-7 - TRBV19 ASSIGAGPYEQY
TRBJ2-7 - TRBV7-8 ASSRGTETYEQY
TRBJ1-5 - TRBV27 ASSSHRGQPQH
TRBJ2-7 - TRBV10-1 ASSESTSYEQY
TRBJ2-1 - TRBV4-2 ASSQDQTGDNEQF
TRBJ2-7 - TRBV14 ASSHGTGSYEQY
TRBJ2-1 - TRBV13 ASSFGENNEQF
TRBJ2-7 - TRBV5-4 ASSLAGTSGAGEDEQY
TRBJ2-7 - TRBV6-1 ASSEGVGPSSYEQY
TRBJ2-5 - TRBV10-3 AISEQGPQETQY
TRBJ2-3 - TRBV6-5 ASRGGLEAPDTQY
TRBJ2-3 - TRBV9 ASSAPPQGAGHTDTQY
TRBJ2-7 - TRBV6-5 ASSDAGRYYEQY
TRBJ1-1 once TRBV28 ASSLSWGEVAEAF
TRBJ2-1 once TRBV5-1 ASSLYDGNEQF
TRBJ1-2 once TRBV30 AWSIRFLHGGYGYT
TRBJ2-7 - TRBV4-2 ASSHDPTHEQY
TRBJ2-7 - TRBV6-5 SQDAPYMKY
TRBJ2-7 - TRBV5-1 ASWDRPYEQY
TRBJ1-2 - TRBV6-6 ASQGQDLNGYT
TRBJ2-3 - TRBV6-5 ASSQLAASTDTQY
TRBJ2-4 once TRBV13 ASSHGQGENIQY
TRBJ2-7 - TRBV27 ASSFGAGGSYEQY
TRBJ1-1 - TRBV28 ASTNRGNTEAF
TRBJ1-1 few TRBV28 ASSLSPGTEAF
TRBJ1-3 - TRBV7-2 ASSLDEAGPSGNTIY
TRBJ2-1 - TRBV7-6 ASSLAGQYNEQF
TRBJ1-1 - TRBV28 ASTQRGTEAF
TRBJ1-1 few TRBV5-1 ASSPDWATEAF
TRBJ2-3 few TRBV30 ARGGTGGPDTQY
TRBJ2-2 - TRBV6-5 ASSYTEDFATGELF
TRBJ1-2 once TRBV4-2 ASSPGPGVYGYT
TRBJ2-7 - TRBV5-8 ASSFRVSEQY
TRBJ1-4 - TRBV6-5 ASRRTGGRELF
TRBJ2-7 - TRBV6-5 ASSWGWGGYEQY
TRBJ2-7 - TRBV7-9 ASSLSQGRDEQY